Only a few counts were recorded for the clone carrying this T cell receptor (beta chain). No antigen is known for it. The source of the sample is a study of T cell clonotyping in hematopoietic cell transplantation. Study-wide results and caveats: Higher Inverse Simpson Index values in graft donor and pretransplant recipient predicted broader posttransplant TCR diversity.

The CDR3 length is 17 residues. V dropped 5 bases and J dropped 1; count of bases not matched to a gene: 10. Germline CDR1 and CDR2: LNHDA and SQIVND (reference sequence). The protocol was immunoSEQ multiplex PCR, while the TCRdb copy is restricted to in-frame clones and leaves out a portion. The sample contains roughly 5,000 clones, roughly 93% of which appear only once. The rearrangement links TRBV19 to TRBJ2-5; 10 bases match TRBD2. This clonotype was sampled from a female patient aged 50-65 years who had an allogeneic stem cell transplant from a related donor, so the T cells may come from the graft donor. Some clones in this sample may be carry-over from other donors' samples. Specimen: peripheral blood mononuclear cells, collected 100 days after allogeneic stem cell transplant. DNA for the CDR3: TGTGCCAGTAGTCCCCAGGGAGCGGGAGGGCTCCAAGAGACCCAGTACTTC. Translated, it gives CASSPQGAGGLQETQYF.